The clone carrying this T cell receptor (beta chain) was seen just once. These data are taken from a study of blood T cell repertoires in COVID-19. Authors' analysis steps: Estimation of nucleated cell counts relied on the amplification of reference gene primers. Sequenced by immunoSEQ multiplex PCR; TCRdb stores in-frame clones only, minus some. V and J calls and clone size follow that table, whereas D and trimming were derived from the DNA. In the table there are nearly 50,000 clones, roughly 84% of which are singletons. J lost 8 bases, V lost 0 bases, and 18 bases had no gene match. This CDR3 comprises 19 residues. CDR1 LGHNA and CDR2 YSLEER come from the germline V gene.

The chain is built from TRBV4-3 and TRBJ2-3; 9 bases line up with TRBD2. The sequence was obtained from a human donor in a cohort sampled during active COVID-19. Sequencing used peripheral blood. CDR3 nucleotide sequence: TGCGCCAGCAGCCAAGAGGGGGGTAGGCTAGCGGGGATTCTCAGTACGCAGTATTTT. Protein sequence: CASSQEGGRLAGILSTQYF.